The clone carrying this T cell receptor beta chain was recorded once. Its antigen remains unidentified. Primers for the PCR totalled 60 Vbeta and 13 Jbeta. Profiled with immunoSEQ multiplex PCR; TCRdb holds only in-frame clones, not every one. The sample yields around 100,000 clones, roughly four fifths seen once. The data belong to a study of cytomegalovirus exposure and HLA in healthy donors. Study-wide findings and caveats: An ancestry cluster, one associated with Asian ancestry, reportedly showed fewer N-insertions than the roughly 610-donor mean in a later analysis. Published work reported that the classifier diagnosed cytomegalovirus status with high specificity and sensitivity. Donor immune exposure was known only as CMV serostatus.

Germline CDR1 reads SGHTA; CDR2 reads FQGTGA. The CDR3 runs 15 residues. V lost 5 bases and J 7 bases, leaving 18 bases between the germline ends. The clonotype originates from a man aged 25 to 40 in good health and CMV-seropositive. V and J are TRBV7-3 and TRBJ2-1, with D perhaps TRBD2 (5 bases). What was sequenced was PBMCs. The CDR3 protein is CASSLRPYSGNEQFF. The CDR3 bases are TGTGCCAGCAGCCTCCGGCCTTACTCGGGGAATGAGCAGTTCTTC.